Described below is a single T cell receptor beta chain sequence and its context. Its antigen is not identified. An end of the junction does not agree with germline; a read error may underlie this. The sample belongs to a study of post-analysis software for immune sequencing data. Overall study context: Recorded subtypes: relapsing-remitting, secondary progressive, progressive-relapsing; some patients unannotated.

Points from the study as a whole: In patients, about five TRBV segments were more frequent than in controls, with TRBV5-6, TRBV5-1 and TRBV20-1 among them.

Sequencing libraries made from TCR beta cDNA carried unique molecular identifiers. TCRdb used MiXCR to reprocess the PCR reads, holding one entry per CDR3 protein. The profile covers roughly 670,000 distinct CDR3 sequences, with roughly three fifths appearing a single time and about 10% taken by the ten largest. Germline V gives CDR1 MNHEY, CDR2 SVGAGI. CDR3 length: 13 amino acids. This TCR derives from a girl under 10 years old with multiple sclerosis. The chain links TRBV6-5 to TRBJ2-1; possibly TRBD2 for D (6 bases). Sequenced material: blood. The CDR3 region is CASSGSSYNGQFF. Here the CDR3 DNA reads TGTGCCAGCAGCGGGAGCTCCTACAATGGGCAGTTCTTC.